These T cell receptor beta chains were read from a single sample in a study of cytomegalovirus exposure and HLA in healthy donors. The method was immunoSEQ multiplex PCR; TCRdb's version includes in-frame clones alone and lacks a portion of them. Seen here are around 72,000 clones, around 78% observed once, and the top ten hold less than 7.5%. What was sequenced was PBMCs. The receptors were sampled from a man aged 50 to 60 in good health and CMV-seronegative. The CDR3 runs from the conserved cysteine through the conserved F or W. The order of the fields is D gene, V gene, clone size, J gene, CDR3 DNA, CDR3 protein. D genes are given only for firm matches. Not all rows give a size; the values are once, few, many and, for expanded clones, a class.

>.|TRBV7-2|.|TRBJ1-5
TGTGCCAGCAGCTTGGAACAGGGTGCGCTTTTCCCCCAGCATTTT
CASSLEQGALFPQHF
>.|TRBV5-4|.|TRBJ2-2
TGTGCCAGCAGCCCGGTCGGAGGGGGCCAGAACACCGGGGAGCTGTTTTTT
CASSPVGGGQNTGELFF
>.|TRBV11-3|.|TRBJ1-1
TGTGCCAGCAGCCAAGACGGCGGGAACACTGAAGCTTTCTTT
CASSQDGGNTEAFF
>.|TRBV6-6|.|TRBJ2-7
TGTGCCAGCAGCTACGGACAGCTATTCTCCTACGAGCAGTACTTC
CASSYGQLFSYEQYF
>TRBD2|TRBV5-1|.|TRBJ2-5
TGCGCCAGCAGCTTGGTTAGCGGGACGGTTGAGACCCAGTACTTC
CASSLVSGTVETQYF
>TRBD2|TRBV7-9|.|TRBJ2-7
TGTGCCAGCAGCTTAGGTTCCCCAAGCGGGAGGGCCTCCGAGCAGTACTTC
CASSLGSPSGRASEQYF
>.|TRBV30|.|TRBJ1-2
TGTGCCTGGAGTCTAGGGGGAGGCTACACCTTC
CAWSLGGGYTF
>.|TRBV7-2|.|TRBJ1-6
TGTGCCAGCAGCTTTCTGAGGTTGAATTCACCCCTCCACTTT
CASSFLRLNSPLHF
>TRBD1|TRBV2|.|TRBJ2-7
TGTGCCAGCAGTCCTCGGGACAGAAACTCCGAGCAGTACTTC
CASSPRDRNSEQYF
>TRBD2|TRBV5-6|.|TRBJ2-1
TGTGCCAGCAGCAAACTAGCGGGAGTAGTGGAGCAGTTCTTC
CASSKLAGVVEQFF
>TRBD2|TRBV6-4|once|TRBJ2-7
TGTGCCAGCAGTGAATTAGCGGGAGGTGTGTACGAGCAGTACTTC
CASSELAGGVYEQYF
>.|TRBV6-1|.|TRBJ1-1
TGTGCCAGCTCGACACCCAGGGGCCCGAACACTGAAGCTTTCTTT
CASSTPRGPNTEAFF
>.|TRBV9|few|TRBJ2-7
TGTGCCAGCAGCGGTGACTGGACAGCCTTAGGGGAGCAGTACTTC
CASSGDWTALGEQYF
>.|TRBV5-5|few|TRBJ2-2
TGTGCCAGCAGCCCCCGGGACACCGGGGAGCTGTTTTTT
CASSPRDTGELFF
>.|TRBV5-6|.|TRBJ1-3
TGTGCCAGCGGGGCCTTCTCTGGAAACACCATATATTTT
CASGAFSGNTIYF
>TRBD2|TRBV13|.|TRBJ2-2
TGTGCCAGCAGCCAGGGACTAGCGGGAGTCGGGGAGCTGTTTTTT
CASSQGLAGVGELFF
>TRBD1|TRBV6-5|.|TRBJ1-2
TGTGCCAGCAGTTACGGGACAGGGGACCTCTATGGCTACACCTTC
CASSYGTGDLYGYTF
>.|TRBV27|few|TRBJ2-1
TGTGCCAGCAGGAGGCAAGGGGAGTGGGGGGATGCGGGCTCCTACAATGAGCAGTTCTTC
CASRRQGEWGDAGSYNEQFF
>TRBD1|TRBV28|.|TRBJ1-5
TGTGCCAGCAGTTTACCCCGACAGGGTGTGTCTCAGCCCCAGCATTTT
CASSLPRQGVSQPQHF
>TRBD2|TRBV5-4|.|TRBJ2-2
TGTGCCAGCAGCTTGGGGGCGGGAGGGAACACCGGGGAGCTGTTTTTT
CASSLGAGGNTGELFF
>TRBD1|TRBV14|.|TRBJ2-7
TGTGCCAGCAGCCCTCCCGGCGAGGACAGGGGAACCTACGAGCAGTACTTC
CASSPPGEDRGTYEQYF
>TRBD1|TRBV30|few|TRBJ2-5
TGTGCCTGGAGTGTAACGGGACAGGGGCACATCTTCGGGACCCAGTACTTC
CAWSVTGQGHIFGTQYF
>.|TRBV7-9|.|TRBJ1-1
TGTGCCAGCAGCTTAGAAGGTCAGGGTACTGAAGCTTTCTTT
CASSLEGQGTEAFF